These 8 T cell receptor beta chains were all obtained from the same sample, sequenced in a study of post-analysis software for immune sequencing data. Study-wide points: Higher frequency in patients than in controls was seen for about five TRBV segments, with TRBV5-6, TRBV5-1 and TRBV20-1 among them.

The TCR beta cDNA libraries contained unique molecular identifiers. TCRdb called the PCR reads again in MiXCR, with one record for every CDR3 protein. The sample holds hundreds of thousands of distinct CDR3 sequences, 53% seen once. These receptors' antigens are unknown. Sequencing was done on a sample of blood. The receptors derive from a girl aged 10 to 17 with multiple sclerosis.

The gene calls are TRBV29-1 and TRBJ2-3, with a possible D match to TRBD1 (6 bases). The germline CDR1 and CDR2 sequences are SQVTM and ANQGSEA. The CDR3 sequence is 14 residues long. The V end lost 8 bases, the J end lost 0 bases, and 15 bases lay between the germline ends. The CDR3: CSTETGTSTDTQYF. The CDR3 bases are TGCAGCACCGAAACTGGGACAAGCACAGATACGCAGTATTTT.

This chain connects TRBV12-3 or TRBV12-4 to TRBJ1-5, with 7 bases fitting TRBD1. Germline trimming cut 4 bases from V and 3 bases from J; bases unmatched to any gene: 3. The CDR3 runs 14 residues. CDR3 region: CASSSGTANQPQHF. CDR3 coding DNA: TGTGCCAGCAGTTCCGGGACAGCCAATCAGCCCCAGCATTTT.

The J gene is TRBJ1-2, the V gene TRBV29-1; D possibly corresponds to TRBD1 (5 bases). V shed 7 bases and J shed 4 bases, with 13 bases lying between them. CDR1 and CDR2 (germline): SQVTM, ANQGSEA. This CDR3 is built from 12 residues. DNA of the CDR3: TGCAGCGGTAGCGGGGACCCCTATGGCTACACCTTC. Translation: CSGSGDPYGYTF.

A word on this clonotype: At one end the junction does not follow the germline gene, possibly because of a read error. The genes are TRBV14 and TRBJ2-7, with D unresolved. This CDR3 region has 16 residues. In germline, CDR1 is SGHDN, CDR2 FVKESK. This chain's CDR3 is CASSQEYERFSYERYF. CDR3 nucleotide sequence: TGTGCCAGCAGCCAAGAATACGAACGGTTCTCCTACGAGCGGTACTTC.

This clonotype was counted a few times. The rearrangement uses TRBV6-1 and TRBJ2-6; no firm D call. Germline lookup yields CDR1 MNHNS and CDR2 SASEGT. CDR3 length: 16 amino acids. V gave up 0 bases and J gave up 1 base, with 7 bases separating them. CDR3 nucleotide sequence: TGTGCCAGCAGTGAAGCCCGGTTATCTGGGGCCAACGTCCTGACTTTC. Its protein product is CASSEARLSGANVLTF.

This clonotype showed up just once. The chain uses TRBV20-1 and TRBJ2-7; D is unclear. V was clipped by 0 bases and J by 2 bases, with 17 bases between them. Looked up from germline, CDR1 is DFQATT and CDR2 is SNEGSKA (reference sequence). CDR3 length equals 16 residues. The CDR3 loop reads CSARDTVRASTYEQYF. In DNA form, the CDR3 reads TGCAGTGCTAGAGATACAGTCCGGGCCTCTACCTACGAGCAGTACTTC.

This clonotype was observed a few times. The chain employs TRBV20-1 and TRBJ1-2, with D possibly TRBD1 on 5 matching bases. This CDR3 region has 14 residues. V shed 3 bases and J shed 10 bases, with 21 bases lying between them. CDR1 and CDR2 from the germline V gene are DFQATT and SNEGSKA (reference sequence). The CDR3 is CSASPPPGRRHYTF. DNA for the CDR3: TGCAGTGCTAGCCCCCCCCCGGGACGACGACACTACACCTTC.

The V gene is TRBV29-1, the J gene TRBJ1-2, with a possible D match to TRBD1 (5 bases). Trimming pared 7 bases from V and 5 bases from J, leaving 11 bases between. The CDR3 runs to 11 residues. CDR1 and CDR2 (germline): SQVTM, ANQGSEA. The CDR3 is CSDTGVYGYTF. The CDR3, as DNA: TGCAGCGATACGGGGGTATATGGCTACACCTTC.